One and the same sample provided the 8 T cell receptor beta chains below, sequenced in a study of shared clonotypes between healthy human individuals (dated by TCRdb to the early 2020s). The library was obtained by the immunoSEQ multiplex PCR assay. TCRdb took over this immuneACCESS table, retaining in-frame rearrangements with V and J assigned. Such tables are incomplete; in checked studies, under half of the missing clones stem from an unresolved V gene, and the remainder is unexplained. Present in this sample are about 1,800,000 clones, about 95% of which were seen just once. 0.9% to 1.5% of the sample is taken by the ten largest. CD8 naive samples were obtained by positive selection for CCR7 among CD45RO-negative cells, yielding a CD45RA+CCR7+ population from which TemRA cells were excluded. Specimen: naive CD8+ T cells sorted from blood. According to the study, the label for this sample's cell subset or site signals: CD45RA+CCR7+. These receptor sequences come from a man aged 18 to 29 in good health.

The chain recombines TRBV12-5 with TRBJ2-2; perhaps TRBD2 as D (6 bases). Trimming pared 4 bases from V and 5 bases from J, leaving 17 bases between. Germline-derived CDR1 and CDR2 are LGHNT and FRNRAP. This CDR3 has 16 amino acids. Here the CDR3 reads CASGSVTGEPTGELFF. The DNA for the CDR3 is TGTGCTAGTGGTTCCGTCACGGGAGAACCGACCGGGGAGCTGTTTTTT.

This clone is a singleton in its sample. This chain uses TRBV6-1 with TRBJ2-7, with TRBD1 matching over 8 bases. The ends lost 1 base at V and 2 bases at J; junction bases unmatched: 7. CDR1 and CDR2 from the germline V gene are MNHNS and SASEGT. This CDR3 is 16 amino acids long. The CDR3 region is CASSEERTGLPYEQYF. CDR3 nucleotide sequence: TGTGCCAGCAGTGAAGAAAGGACAGGGCTCCCCTACGAGCAGTACTTC.

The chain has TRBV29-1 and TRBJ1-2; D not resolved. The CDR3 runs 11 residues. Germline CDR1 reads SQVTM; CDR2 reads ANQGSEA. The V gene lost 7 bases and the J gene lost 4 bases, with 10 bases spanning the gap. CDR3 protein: CSAVGPYGYTF. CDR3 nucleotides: TGCAGCGCCGTAGGGCCCTATGGCTACACCTTC.

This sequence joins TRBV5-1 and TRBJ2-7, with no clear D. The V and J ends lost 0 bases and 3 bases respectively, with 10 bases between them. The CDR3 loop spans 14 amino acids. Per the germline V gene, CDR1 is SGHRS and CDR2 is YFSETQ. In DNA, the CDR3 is TGCGCCAGCAGCTTGGAGGGCGGTTACTACGAGCAGTACTTC. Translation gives CASSLEGGYYEQYF. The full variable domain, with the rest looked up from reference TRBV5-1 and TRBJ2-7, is KAGVTQTPRYLIKTRGQQVTLSCSPISGHRSVSWYQQTPGQGLQFLFEYFSETQRNKGNFPGRFSGRQFSNSRSEMNVSTLELGDSALYLCASSLEGGYYEQYFGPGTRLTVT.

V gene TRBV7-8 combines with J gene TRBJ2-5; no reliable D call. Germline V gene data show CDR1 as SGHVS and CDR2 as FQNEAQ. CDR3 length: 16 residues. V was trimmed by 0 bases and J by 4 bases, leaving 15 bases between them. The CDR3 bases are TGTGCCAGCAGCTTAGCGCCGGAAGGGTTGGGAGAGACCCAGTACTTC. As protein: CASSLAPEGLGETQYF.

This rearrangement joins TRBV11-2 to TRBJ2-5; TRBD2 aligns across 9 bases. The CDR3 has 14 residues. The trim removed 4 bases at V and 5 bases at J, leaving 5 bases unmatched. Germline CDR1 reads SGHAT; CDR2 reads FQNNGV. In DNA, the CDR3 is TGTGCCAGCAGCTACGGCGGGGGGGTCGAGACCCAGTACTTC. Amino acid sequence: CASSYGGGVETQYF. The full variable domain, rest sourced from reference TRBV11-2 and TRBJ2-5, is EAGVAQSPRYKIIEKRQSVAFWCNPISGHATLYWYQQILGQGPKLLIQFQNNGVVDDSQLPKDRFSAERLKGVDSTLKIQPAKLEDSAVYLCASSYGGGVETQYFGPGTRLLVL.

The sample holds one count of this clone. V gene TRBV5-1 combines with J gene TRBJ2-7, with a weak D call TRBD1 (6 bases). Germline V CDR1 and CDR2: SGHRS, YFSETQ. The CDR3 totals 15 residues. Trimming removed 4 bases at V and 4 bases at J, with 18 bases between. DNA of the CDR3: TGCGCCAGCAGCCATGGGCCAGGGGCGCAGTACGAGCAGTACTTC. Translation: CASSHGPGAQYEQYF. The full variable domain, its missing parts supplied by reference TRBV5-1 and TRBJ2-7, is KAGVTQTPRYLIKTRGQQVTLSCSPISGHRSVSWYQQTPGQGLQFLFEYFSETQRNKGNFPGRFSGRQFSNSRSEMNVSTLELGDSALYLCASSHGPGAQYEQYFGPGTRLTVT.

CDR3 in amino acids: CASSGQPRDRGQNEQFF. Here the CDR3 DNA reads TGTGCCAGCAGCGGTCAACCTCGGGACAGGGGGCAAAATGAGCAGTTCTTC. This sequence joins TRBV9 and TRBJ2-1, with 12 bases that match TRBD1. J gave up 7 bases and V 3 bases, and 11 bases lay outside the gene matches. Germline V gene lookup returns CDR1 SGDLS and CDR2 YYNGEE. The CDR3 has 17 residues. Filled out from reference TRBV9 and TRBJ2-1, the complete variable domain reads DSGVTQTPKHLITATGQRVTLRCSPRSGDLSVYWYQQSLDQGLQFLIQYYNGEERAKGNILERFSAQQFPDLHSELNLSSLELGDSALYFCASSGQPRDRGQNEQFFGPGTRLTVL.